This TCR beta chain stems from a study of OX40 agonist ivuxolimab in advanced cancers. Looking at the study overall: Ivuxolimab, an agonist antibody against OX40 (CD134), was given to patients. Study-level findings and limits: Dose levels from 0.1 to 3.0 mg/kg saw CD4+ and CD8+ blood T cells expand clonally by week 6. In the 0.1-3.0 mg/kg groups, partial responders showed among the lowest expansion.

The CDR3 is made up of 16 amino acids. CDR1 is MNHEY and CDR2 is SVGAGI in the germline V gene. The J segment lost 4 bases and the V segment lost 2 bases, leaving 7 bases of the junction unmatched. Generated by immunoSEQ multiplex PCR, the TCRdb table keeps only in-frame clones and is missing some. In the table there are tens of thousands of clones, approximately 80% of which are singletons. A remark on this clone: Its antigen is undetermined.

The J gene is TRBJ2-5, the V gene TRBV6-5, with 10 bases aligning to TRBD2. Sequencing was performed on CD4+ or CD8+ T cells sorted from blood, taken in a trial of the OX40 agonist ivuxolimab. The TCR was taken from an adult with an advanced solid tumor such as melanoma, head and neck, liver or kidney cancer. This CDR3 is CASSYTTSGITETQYF. The DNA for the CDR3 is TGTGCCAGCAGTTACACTACTAGCGGGATAACAGAGACCCAGTACTTC.